The 25 T cell receptor beta chains in this list originate from one sample, sequenced in a study of T-cell memory formation after mild COVID-19. One entry per CDR3 protein, called by TCRdb with MiXCR from the 5' RACE reads. The profile covers hundreds of thousands of distinct CDR3 sequences, with roughly 15% appearing a single time and about 4% taken by the ten largest. The sequenced sample was PBMCs or a T cell subset sorted from them (not recorded which). The receptor set was obtained from a man aged 18 to 29 who had mild COVID-19 (a few samples of this study predate the infection). Cell type and time point are not known.

This clonotype was recorded a few times. The gene calls are TRBV3-1 and TRBJ1-6; no definite D call. V lost 1 base, J lost 9 bases, and 7 bases lay in between. CDR3 length: 13 residues. CDR1 LGHDT and CDR2 YNNKEL come from the germline V gene (reference sequence). The CDR3 DNA follows: TGTGCCAGCAGCCAAGCCCGGGGTTCACCCCTCCACTTT. As protein: CASSQARGSPLHF.

V gene TRBV5-1 combines with J gene TRBJ2-2, with TRBD1 as a possible D gene (5 bases). Trimming cost V 5 bases and J 3 bases, with 14 bases left between them. CDR1 and CDR2 from the germline V gene are SGHRS and YFSETQ. This CDR3 spans 15 amino acids. The CDR3 region has the DNA TGCGCCAGCAGTTCCGCAACAGGAGACACCGGGGAGCTGTTTTTT. Amino acid sequence: CASSSATGDTGELFF.

A word on this clonotype: A much bigger clone sits one base away, suggesting this may be a read error. V gene TRBV6-6 combines with J gene TRBJ1-6; TRBD1 might be the D (6 bases). Per the germline V gene, CDR1 is MNHNY and CDR2 is SVGAGI (reference sequence). This CDR3 is built from 14 residues. The CDR3: CASNVQGRNSPLNF. CDR3 DNA sequence: TGTGCCAGCAACGTGCAGGGGAGAAATTCACCCCTCAACTTT.

The rearrangement links TRBV28 to TRBJ1-5; weak D call: TRBD1 (5 bases). The CDR3 loop spans 17 amino acids. The V gene's germline CDR1 is MDHEN and CDR2 SYDVKM. V was cut by 2 bases and J by 2 bases, with 16 bases left in between. CDR3 sequence: CASSLNRGLQGNQPQHF. CDR3 bases: TGTGCCAGCAGTTTAAATCGGGGACTACAAGGCAATCAGCCCCAGCATTTT.

This chain uses TRBV5-1 with TRBJ2-2, with 8 bases matching TRBD1. The CDR3 loop spans 16 amino acids. Germline-derived CDR1 and CDR2 are SGHRS and YFSETQ. Unmatched junction bases numbered 12, after V lost 4 bases and J lost 7 bases. CDR3 in DNA: TGCGCCAGCAGCCTTTGGGGGACAGGCAGGCACGGGGAGCTGTTTTTT. This gives the protein CASSLWGTGRHGELFF.

This clonotype was counted a few times. The V call is TRBV3-1, the J call TRBJ1-1; possibly TRBD1 for D (5 bases). Per germline, CDR1 LGHDT and CDR2 YNNKEL (reference sequence). Trimming left V 0 bases short and J 1 base short, with 24 bases between. CDR3 size: 20 residues. The CDR3 is CASSQDLLDKGIGGNTEAFF. CDR3 DNA sequence: TGTGCCAGCAGCCAAGATTTACTGGACAAAGGGATAGGAGGGAACACTGAAGCTTTCTTT.

The chain recombines TRBV4-3 with TRBJ1-6; 7 nucleotides match TRBD1. This CDR3 spans 15 amino acids. Trimming took 6 bases from V and 2 from J; bases not matched to a gene: 4. Germline V gene lookup returns CDR1 LGHNA and CDR2 YSLEER. In nucleotides, the CDR3 is TGCGCCAGCAGAGAGGGGGCAACCTATAATTCACCCCTCCACTTT. It yields the protein CASREGATYNSPLHF.

This chain links TRBV2 with TRBJ2-7; tentative D call: TRBD1 (6 bases). Looked up from germline, CDR1 is SNHLY and CDR2 is FYNNEI. Trimming stripped 8 bases from V and 9 bases from J, with 17 bases between. The CDR3 contains 12 residues. The CDR3 DNA sequence: TGTGCCAGCGGACAGACCTACGAGTGGCAGTACTTC. The encoded protein is CASGQTYEWQYF.

The sample holds a few counts of this clonotype. The rearrangement uses TRBV15 and TRBJ2-3, with unresolved D. The CDR3 contains 13 residues. CDR1 is LNHNV and CDR2 is YYDKDF in the germline V gene (reference sequence). The V and J ends lost 5 bases and 6 bases respectively, with 12 bases between them. Here the CDR3 DNA reads TGTGCCACCAGCCGGCAGATCGGGGATACGCAGTATTTT. It translates to CATSRQIGDTQYF.

J is TRBJ2-7 and V is TRBV9; 7 bases agree with TRBD2. CDR1 is SGDLS and CDR2 is YYNGEE in the germline V gene. V lost 0 bases and J lost 5; bases outside the gene matches: 8. The CDR3 has 15 amino acids. The CDR3 DNA reads as TGTGCCAGCAGCGTAGATTTGGCGGGGAGGGACGAGCAGTACTTC. Translating gives CASSVDLAGRDEQYF. Combining the CDR3 with reference TRBV9 and TRBJ2-7 gives the whole variable domain DSGVTQTPKHLITATGQRVTLRCSPRSGDLSVYWYQQSLDQGLQFLIQYYNGEERAKGNILERFSAQQFPDLHSELNLSSLELGDSALYFCASSVDLAGRDEQYFGPGTRLTVT.

J is TRBJ2-5 and V is TRBV29-1; a weak D match, TRBD1 (5 bases). CDR3 length equals 12 residues. Germline-derived CDR1 and CDR2 are SQVTM and ANQGSEA. Between the trimmed V and J ends, which lost 7 bases and 1 base, there was a span of 10 bases. DNA for the CDR3: TGCAGCGGAAAACAGGTCCAAGAGACCCAGTACTTC. This sequence encodes CSGKQVQETQYF.

The chain combines TRBV11-2 with TRBJ1-1; TRBD1 is a possible D gene (5 bases). The germline gives CDR1 SGHAT, CDR2 FQNNGV. Trimming stripped 4 bases from V and 11 bases from J, with 14 bases between. The CDR3 is 12 amino acids. The CDR3, as DNA: TGTGCCAGCAGCTGGAGAGGGGAGTGGGCTTTCTTT. It specifies CASSWRGEWAFF.

This sequence joins TRBV4-2 and TRBJ2-5, with D uncertain. The CDR3 spans 13 residues. Trimming cost V 1 base and J 5 bases, with 8 bases left between them. Germline CDR1 LGHNA, CDR2 YNFKEQ. CDR3 sequence reads: CASSQAREETQYF. The CDR3 DNA reads as TGTGCCAGCAGCCAAGCAAGAGAGGAGACCCAGTACTTC.

The chain uses TRBV29-1 and TRBJ2-5; D unclear. V gave up 6 bases and J gave up 4 bases, with 15 bases separating them. This CDR3 is 13 amino acids long. Germline loops: CDR1 SQVTM, CDR2 ANQGSEA. The CDR3 spells CSVGRDPGETQYF. The CDR3 DNA reads as TGCAGCGTGGGTCGAGATCCGGGAGAGACCCAGTACTTC.

This clonotype showed up just a few times. This chain connects TRBV3-1 to TRBJ2-5; TRBD2 matches at 8 bases. The CDR3 sequence is 14 residues long. V shed 2 bases and J 3 bases; nucleotides not matched to a gene: 2. Germline V gene sequence: CDR1 LGHDT, CDR2 YNNKEL (reference sequence). As DNA, the CDR3 is TGTGCCAGCAGCCAAACGGGGGGGGAAGAGACCCAGTACTTC. This translates into CASSQTGGEETQYF.

The sample holds one count of this clonotype. The chain has TRBV7-2 and TRBJ2-2; TRBD1 matches 7 bases. This CDR3 region has 15 residues. V dropped 5 bases and J dropped 5; count of bases not matched to a gene: 8. CDR1 SGHTA and CDR2 FQGNSA come from the germline V gene. CDR3 in DNA: TGTGCCAGCAGCCCCGCCCCGACAGGGACCGGGGAGCTGTTTTTT. As protein: CASSPAPTGTGELFF.

The rearrangement uses TRBV6-6 and TRBJ2-3; tentative D call: TRBD1 (5 bases). The V end lost 6 bases, the J end lost 6 bases, and 10 bases lay between the germline ends. The CDR3 is 12 amino acids. Germline CDR1 and CDR2: MNHNY and SVGAGI (reference sequence). The DNA of the CDR3 is TGTGCCAGCAGATCCTGGGGCGATACGCAGTATTTT. Translating gives CASRSWGDTQYF.

The J gene is TRBJ2-3, the V gene TRBV7-3; D possibly uses TRBD1 or TRBD2 (5 bases each). V was pared by 7 bases and J by 0 bases, with 11 bases between. Per the germline V gene, CDR1 is SGHTA and CDR2 is FQGTGA. The CDR3 extends over 14 amino acids. Here the CDR3 reads CASKPGQSTDTQYF. DNA of the CDR3: TGTGCCAGCAAACCGGGGCAAAGCACAGATACGCAGTATTTT.

The CDR3 sequence: CASGQGYSPLHF. CDR3 in DNA: TGTGCCAGCGGACAGGGGTATTCACCCCTCCACTTT. The rearrangement joins TRBV5-6 to TRBJ1-6, with TRBD1 matching over 9 bases. The CDR3 is 12 amino acids. Germline-derived CDR1 and CDR2 are SGHDT and YYEEEE. V lost 7 bases and J lost 8; bases outside the gene matches: 1.

V is TRBV12-3 or TRBV12-4 and J is TRBJ1-2; D may be TRBD1 (5 bases). The V gene lost 6 bases and the J gene lost 4 bases, with 15 bases spanning the gap. The length of the CDR3 is 14 residues. The CDR3 region has the DNA TGTGCCAGCAGCTCGGGGAAGAGGGGCTATGGCTACACCTTC. Protein: CASSSGKRGYGYTF.

In this sample, this clonotype turned up many times. The chain couples TRBV9 to TRBJ2-5; no firm D call. The CDR3 sequence is 16 residues long. V was cut by 0 bases and J by 5 bases, with 17 bases left in between. CDR1 SGDLS and CDR2 YYNGEE come from the germline V gene. The CDR3 sequence: CASSVAGGSVAETQYF. DNA for the CDR3: TGTGCCAGCAGCGTAGCTGGTGGATCCGTGGCGGAGACCCAGTACTTC.

The rearrangement links TRBV5-1 to TRBJ2-7; 10 nucleotides align to TRBD1. This CDR3 is 14 amino acids long. Germline V gene data show CDR1 as SGHRS and CDR2 as YFSETQ. V lost 0 bases and J lost 5; bases outside the gene matches: 2. The CDR3 DNA is TGCGCCAGCAGCTTGGGACAGGGGGCAGACGAGCAGTACGTC. Residues: CASSLGQGADEQYV.

The chain links TRBV4-1 to TRBJ1-6; D remains ambiguous. The CDR3 totals 18 residues. Trimming cost V 1 base and J 7 bases, with 20 bases left between them. Per the germline V gene, CDR1 is MGHRA and CDR2 is YSYEKL. For the CDR3, the DNA is TGCGCCAGCAGCCAAGGGTTGAGGGAGACGGCCAAAAATTCACCCCTCCACTTT. Translating it yields CASSQGLRETAKNSPLHF.

This clonotype appeared many times. The chain links TRBV6-2 or TRBV6-3 to TRBJ1-5; TRBD1 might be the D (6 bases). Looked up from germline, CDR1 is MNHEY and CDR2 is SVGEGT. This CDR3 has 12 residues. Trimming stripped 2 bases from V and 11 bases from J, with 10 bases between. CDR3 loop: CASSYLEGAQHF. The CDR3 DNA follows: TGTGCCAGCAGTTACCTCGAGGGGGCCCAGCATTTT.

This clonotype was observed a handful of times. The V call is TRBV10-3, the J call TRBJ2-1; D possibly corresponds to TRBD2 (5 bases). The ends were cut back, 6 bases at V and 1 base at J, with 10 bases in the middle. The germline gives CDR1 ENHRY, CDR2 SYGVKD. This CDR3 has 14 amino acids. CDR3 coding DNA: TGTGCCATCAGGGACCGGGGATCCTACAATGAGCAGTTCTTC. This encodes CAIRDRGSYNEQFF.